This TCR beta chain derives from a study of blood T cells in healthy people across ages. The CDR3 is made up of 13 amino acids. From germline, CDR1 is SEHNR and CDR2 FQNEAQ (reference sequence). With 5 bases removed from V and 8 bases from J, the gap between germline ends came to 13 bases. Primers used in a second PCR of roughly 6 to 12 cycles were a sample-barcoded 5' primer and a J-beta primer mix. TCRdb processed the 5' RACE reads anew with MiXCR; each CDR3 protein has one entry. The sample consists of just under 900,000 distinct CDR3 sequences, around 26% of them appearing once. The sample was blood. The TCR comes from a woman older than 75 in good health. The chain links TRBV7-9 to TRBJ1-5; D not resolved. Here the CDR3 DNA reads TGTGCCAGCAGCCAGACGGGCATGGAGCCCCAGCATTTT. This encodes CASSQTGMEPQHF.